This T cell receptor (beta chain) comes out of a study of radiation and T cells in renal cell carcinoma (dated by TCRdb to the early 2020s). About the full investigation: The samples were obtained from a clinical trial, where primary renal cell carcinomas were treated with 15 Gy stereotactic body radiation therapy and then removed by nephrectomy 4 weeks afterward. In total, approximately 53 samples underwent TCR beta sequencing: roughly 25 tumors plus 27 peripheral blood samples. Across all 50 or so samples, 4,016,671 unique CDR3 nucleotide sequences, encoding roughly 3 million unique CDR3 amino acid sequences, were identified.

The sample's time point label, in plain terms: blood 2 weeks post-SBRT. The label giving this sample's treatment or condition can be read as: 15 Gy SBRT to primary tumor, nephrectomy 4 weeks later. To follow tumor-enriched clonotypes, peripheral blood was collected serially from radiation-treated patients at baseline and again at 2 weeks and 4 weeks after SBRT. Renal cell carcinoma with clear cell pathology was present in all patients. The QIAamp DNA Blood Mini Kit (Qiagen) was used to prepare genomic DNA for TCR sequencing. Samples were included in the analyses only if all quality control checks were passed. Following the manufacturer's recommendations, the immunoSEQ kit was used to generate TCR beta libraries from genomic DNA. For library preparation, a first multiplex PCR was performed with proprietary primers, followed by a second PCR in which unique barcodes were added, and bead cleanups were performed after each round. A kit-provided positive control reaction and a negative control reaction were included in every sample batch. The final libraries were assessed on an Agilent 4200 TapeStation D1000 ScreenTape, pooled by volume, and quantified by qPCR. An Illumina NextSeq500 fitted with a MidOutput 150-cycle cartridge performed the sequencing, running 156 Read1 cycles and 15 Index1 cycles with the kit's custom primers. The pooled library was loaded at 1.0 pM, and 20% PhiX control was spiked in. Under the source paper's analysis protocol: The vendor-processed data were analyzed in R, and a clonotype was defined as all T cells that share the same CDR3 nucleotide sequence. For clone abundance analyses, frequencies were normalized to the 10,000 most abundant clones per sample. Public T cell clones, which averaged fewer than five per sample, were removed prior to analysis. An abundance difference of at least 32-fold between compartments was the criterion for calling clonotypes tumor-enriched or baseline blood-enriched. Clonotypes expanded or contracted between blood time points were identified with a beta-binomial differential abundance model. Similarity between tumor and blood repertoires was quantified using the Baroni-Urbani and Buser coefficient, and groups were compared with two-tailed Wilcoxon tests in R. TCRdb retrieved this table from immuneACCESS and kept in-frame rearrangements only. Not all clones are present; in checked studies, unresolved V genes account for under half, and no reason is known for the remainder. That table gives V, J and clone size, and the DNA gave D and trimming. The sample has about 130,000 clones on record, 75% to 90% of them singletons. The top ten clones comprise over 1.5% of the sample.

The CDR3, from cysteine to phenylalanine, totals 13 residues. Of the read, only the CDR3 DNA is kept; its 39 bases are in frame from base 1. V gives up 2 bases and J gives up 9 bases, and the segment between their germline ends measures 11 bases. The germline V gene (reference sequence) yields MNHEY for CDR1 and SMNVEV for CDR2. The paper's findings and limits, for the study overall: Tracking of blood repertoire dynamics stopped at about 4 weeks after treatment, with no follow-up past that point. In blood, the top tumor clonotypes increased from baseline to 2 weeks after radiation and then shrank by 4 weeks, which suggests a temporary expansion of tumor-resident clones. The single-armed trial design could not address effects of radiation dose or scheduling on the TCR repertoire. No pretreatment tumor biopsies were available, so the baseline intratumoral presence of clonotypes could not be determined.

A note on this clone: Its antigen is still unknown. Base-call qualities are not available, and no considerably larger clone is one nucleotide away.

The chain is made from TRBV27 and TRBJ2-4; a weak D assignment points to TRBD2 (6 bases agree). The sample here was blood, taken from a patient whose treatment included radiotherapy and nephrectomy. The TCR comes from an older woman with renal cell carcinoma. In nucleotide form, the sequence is TGTGCCAGCAGTTTAGGTCGGGGGACCATTCAGTACTTC. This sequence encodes CASSLGRGTIQYF.